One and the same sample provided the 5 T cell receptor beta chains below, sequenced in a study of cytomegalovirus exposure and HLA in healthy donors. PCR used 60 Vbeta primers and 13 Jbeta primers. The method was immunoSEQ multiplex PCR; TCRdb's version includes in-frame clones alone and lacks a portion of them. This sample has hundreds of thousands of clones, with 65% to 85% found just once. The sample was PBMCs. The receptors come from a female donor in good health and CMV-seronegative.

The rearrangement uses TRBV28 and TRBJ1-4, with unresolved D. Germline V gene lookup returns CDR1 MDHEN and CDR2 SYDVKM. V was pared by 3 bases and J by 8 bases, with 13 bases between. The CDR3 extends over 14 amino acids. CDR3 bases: TGTGCCAGCAGTTTCGGGAGGGTCTGGGAAAAACTGTTTTTT. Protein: CASSFGRVWEKLFF.

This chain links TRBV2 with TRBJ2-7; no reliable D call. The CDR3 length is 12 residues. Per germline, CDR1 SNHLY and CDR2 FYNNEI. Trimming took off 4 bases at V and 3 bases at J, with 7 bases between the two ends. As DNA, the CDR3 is TGTGCCAGCAGTGTGGCGGTCTACGAGCAGTACTTC. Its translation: CASSVAVYEQYF.

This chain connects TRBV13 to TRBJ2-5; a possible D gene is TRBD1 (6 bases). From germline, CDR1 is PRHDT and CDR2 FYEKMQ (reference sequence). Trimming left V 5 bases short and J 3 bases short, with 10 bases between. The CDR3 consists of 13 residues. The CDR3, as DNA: TGTGCCAGCAGCCCGGACAGTAAAGAGACCCAGTACTTC. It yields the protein CASSPDSKETQYF.

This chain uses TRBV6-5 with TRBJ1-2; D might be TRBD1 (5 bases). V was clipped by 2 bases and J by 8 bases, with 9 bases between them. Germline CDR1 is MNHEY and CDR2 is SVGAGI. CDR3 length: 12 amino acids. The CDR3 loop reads CASSYEGAGYTF. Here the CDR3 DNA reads TGTGCCAGCAGTTACGAAGGGGCCGGCTACACCTTC.

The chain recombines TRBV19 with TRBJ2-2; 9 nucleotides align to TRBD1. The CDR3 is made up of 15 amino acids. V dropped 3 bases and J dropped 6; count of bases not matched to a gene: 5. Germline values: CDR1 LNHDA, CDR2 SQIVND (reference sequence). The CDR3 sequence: CASSIPYRGPGELFF. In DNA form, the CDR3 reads TGTGCCAGTAGTATCCCCTACAGGGGGCCCGGGGAGCTGTTTTTT. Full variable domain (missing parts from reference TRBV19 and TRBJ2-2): DGGITQSPKYLFRKEGQNVTLSCEQNLNHDAMYWYRQDPGQGLRLIYYSQIVNDFQKGDIAEGYSVSREKKESFPLTVTSAQKNPTAFYLCASSIPYRGPGELFFGEGSRLTVL.